The 8 T cell receptor beta chains below come from one sample, sequenced in a study of blood T cell repertoires in COVID-19. Sequenced by immunoSEQ multiplex PCR; TCRdb stores in-frame clones only, minus some. The sample holds approximately 360,000 clones, about four fifths seen once. The sequenced sample was PBMCs or T cells enriched from blood (not recorded which). The receptors shown here come from a woman aged 45 to 65 who had recovered from COVID-19.

The rearrangement links TRBV28 to TRBJ1-6, with D possibly being TRBD1 (5 bases). The germline V gene has CDR1 MDHEN and CDR2 SYDVKM. Trimming took 4 bases from V and 5 from J, leaving 12 bases between them. The CDR3 loop spans 15 amino acids. The CDR3 sequence is CASSYPTANNSPLHF. The CDR3 DNA follows: TGTGCCAGCAGTTACCCGACAGCGAATAATTCACCCCTCCACTTT.

The chain employs TRBV7-2 and TRBJ1-2; possible D gene TRBD1, 6 bases. V was shortened by 7 bases and J by 4 bases, with 19 bases between the two germline ends. The CDR3 is 15 amino acids. Germline V CDR1 and CDR2: SGHTA, FQGNSA. The CDR3 is CASTPPGTGIYGYTF. The CDR3, as DNA: TGTGCCAGCACACCCCCAGGAACAGGGATCTATGGCTACACCTTC.

This chain connects TRBV30 to TRBJ2-1; tentative D call: TRBD1 (6 bases). CDR1 is GTSNPN and CDR2 is SVGIG in the germline V gene (reference sequence). The ends were cut back, 2 bases at V and 4 bases at J, with 12 bases in the middle. CDR3 size: 14 residues. CDR3 amino acids: CAWSRWQGYNEQFF. The CDR3 nucleotides are TGTGCCTGGAGTAGATGGCAGGGGTACAATGAGCAGTTCTTC.

Only one count was recorded for this clone. This chain links TRBV12-3 or TRBV12-4 with TRBJ1-2; 9 bases align to TRBD1. The CDR3 covers 13 residues. V lost 6 bases to trimming and J lost 7 bases; unmatched junction nucleotides: 6. CDR3 coding DNA: TGTGCCAGCAGGCCAACAGGGGGCGCTGGCTACACCTTC. Its translation: CASRPTGGAGYTF.

V usage is TRBV18 and J usage is TRBJ2-1, with 9 bases fitting TRBD1. The CDR3 length is 14 residues. CDR1 is KGHSH and CDR2 is LQKENI in the germline V gene. Trimming took 5 bases from V and 8 from J; bases not matched to a gene: 7. CDR3 DNA sequence: TGTGCCAGCTCAAAGGACAGGGGACAGGATGAGCAGTTCTTC. Its translation is CASSKDRGQDEQFF.

The rearrangement links TRBV7-3 to TRBJ1-1; 9 bases agree with TRBD1. Germline trimming cut 5 bases from V and 4 bases from J; bases unmatched to any gene: 5. CDR3 length equals 14 residues. The germline CDR1 and CDR2 sequences are SGHTA and FQGTGA. In DNA form, the CDR3 reads TGTGCCAGCAGCGCGACAGGGGGTGGCACTGAAGCTTTCTTT. Translated, it gives CASSATGGGTEAFF.

The chain couples TRBV18 to TRBJ1-2; D is perhaps TRBD1 (6 bases). This CDR3 comprises 16 residues. V lost 6 bases and J lost 0, with 17 bases in between. Germline lookup yields CDR1 KGHSH and CDR2 LQKENI. The CDR3 is CASSLGAPRPNYGYTF. CDR3 nucleotides: TGTGCCAGCTCCCTGGGGGCGCCTCGTCCTAACTATGGCTACACCTTC.

The chain combines TRBV5-1 with TRBJ2-3, with 8 bases identical to TRBD1. The germline V gene has CDR1 SGHRS and CDR2 YFSETQ. Trimming removed 4 bases from V and 7 bases from J; junction bases left unmatched: 14. The CDR3 runs 16 residues. The CDR3 is CASSTGQGILSNTQYF. CDR3 DNA sequence: TGCGCCAGCAGCACCGGACAGGGAATACTCTCAAATACGCAGTATTTT.